This T cell receptor beta chain is drawn from a study of spatial heterogeneity in lung cancer. Germline V gives CDR1 LGHDT, CDR2 YNNKEL (reference sequence). The germline V and J ends were trimmed by 3 bases and 2 bases, with 11 bases remaining between them. The CDR3 runs 14 residues. This clonotype occurred a few times. The target antigen is unknown. Using its own MiXCR run on the 5' RACE reads, TCRdb lists one record per CDR3 protein. The table records fewer than 20,000 distinct CDR3 sequences, 5% to 7% of them present only once. Time point denoted: sample taken at primary tumor resection. Study-wide points: One measure, the expanded intratumoral alpha and beta TCR count, tracked tumor mutation counts.

This TCR was recovered from a female donor with early-stage non-small cell lung cancer. The sequencing here drew on lung tumor tissue, taken at surgery. The rearrangement uses TRBV3-1 and TRBJ2-7, with D tentatively TRBD2 (6 bases). The CDR3 bases are TGTGCCAGCAGCCATCTAGCGAGCGCCTACGAGCAGTACTTC. This codes for CASSHLASAYEQYF.